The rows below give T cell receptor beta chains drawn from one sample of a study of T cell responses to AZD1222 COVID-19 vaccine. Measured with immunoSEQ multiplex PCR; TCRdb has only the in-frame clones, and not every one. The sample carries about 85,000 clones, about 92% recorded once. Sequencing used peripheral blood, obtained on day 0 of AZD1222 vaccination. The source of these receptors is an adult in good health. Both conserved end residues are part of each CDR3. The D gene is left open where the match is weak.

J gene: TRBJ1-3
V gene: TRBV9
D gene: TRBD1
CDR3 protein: CASSPGTGGYHLRNTIYF
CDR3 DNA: TGTGCCAGCAGTCCGGGGACAGGCGGGTACCACCTTAGAAACACCATATATTTT

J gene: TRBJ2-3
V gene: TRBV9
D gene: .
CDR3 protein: CASSVGAGDTQYF
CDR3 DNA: TGTGCCAGCAGCGTAGGCGCAGGTGATACGCAGTATTTT

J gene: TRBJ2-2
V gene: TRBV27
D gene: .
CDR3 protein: CASWVPNTGELFF
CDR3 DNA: TGTGCCAGCTGGGTCCCGAACACCGGGGAGCTGTTTTTT

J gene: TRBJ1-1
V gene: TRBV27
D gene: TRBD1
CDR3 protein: CASSLSPVGTVNTEAFF
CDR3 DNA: TGTGCCAGCAGTTTATCTCCCGTCGGGACAGTTAACACTGAAGCTTTCTTT

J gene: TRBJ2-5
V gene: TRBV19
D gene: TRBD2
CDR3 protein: CASSRTSGGETQYF
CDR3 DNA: TGTGCCAGTAGTCGTACTAGCGGAGGAGAGACCCAGTACTTC

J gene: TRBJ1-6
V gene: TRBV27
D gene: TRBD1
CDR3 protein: CASTPTGGSPLHF
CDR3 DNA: TGTGCCAGCACCCCGACAGGGGGTTCACCCCTCCACTTT

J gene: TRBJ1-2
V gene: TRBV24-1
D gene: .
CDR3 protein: CATSDPTGRVLRGYTF
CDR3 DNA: TGTGCCACCAGTGATCCCACAGGGCGGGTCCTTCGTGGCTACACCTTC

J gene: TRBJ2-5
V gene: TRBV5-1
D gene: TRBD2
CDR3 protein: CASTGGEMEETQYF
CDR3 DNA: TGCGCCAGCACGGGGGGTGAGATGGAGGAGACCCAGTACTTC

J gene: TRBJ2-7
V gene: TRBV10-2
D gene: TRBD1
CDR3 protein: CASRRDRGLQEQYF
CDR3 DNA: TGCGCCAGCAGAAGGGACAGGGGCTTGCAGGAGCAGTACTTC

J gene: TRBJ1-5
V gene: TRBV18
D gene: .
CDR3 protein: CASSQQGSNQPQHF
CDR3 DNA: TGTGCCAGCTCACAGCAGGGAAGCAATCAGCCCCAGCATTTT

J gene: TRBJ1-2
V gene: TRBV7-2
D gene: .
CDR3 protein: CASSFGTNTNYGYTF
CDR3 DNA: TGTGCCAGCAGCTTCGGGACTAACACTAACTATGGCTACACCTTC